This T cell receptor (beta chain) was observed in a study of human T cells and chemical hapten exposure (dated by TCRdb to 2020 to 2023). Background on the whole study: For sensitization, 2% DPC in acetone was applied to a 2 cm by 2 cm area of upper inner arm skin. Weekly therapeutic DPC doses were additionally applied to the scalp of patients throughout the roughly 25-week study period. Patch testing on the upper back used Finn chambers containing 0.01% DPC, with scoring done after 6 days according to International Contact Dermatitis Research Group standards. Alopecia areata with under or over 50% scalp involvement, alopecia totalis and alopecia universalis were represented in the patient cohort, which was mostly female. Libraries were combined into a pool for sequencing, and differences in TCR yield between samples came mainly from small differences in library volumes within the pool. In alopecia patients, the study followed how the peripheral blood TCR repertoire changed in vivo over primary and secondary sensitization to diphenylcyclopropenone (DPC), a hapten. Patient blood was sampled pre-sensitization (week 0) and at 2, 6 and about 24 weeks after DPC sensitization. About 28 alopecia patients gave blood for TCR sequencing at one to four time points (pre-sensitization, 2, 6 and 24 weeks).

Taken from the germline V gene, the CDR1 and CDR2 loops are SQVTM and ANQGSEA. Trimmed from V: 8 bases; trimmed from J: 5 bases; junction bases lacking a gene match: 8. Measured from the cysteine to the phenylalanine, the CDR3 is 14 residues long. Kept here is only the CDR3 DNA, which spans 42 bases and is read in frame from base 1. What the authors observed across the whole study: After repeated subsampling, changes were observed in the strength of the expansion versus patch-test correlation and in the threshold at which the correlation became significant. DPC sensitization did not change the number of TCRs with a frequency above 1 in 1000, and there was no evidence of changes in global repertoire structure. A positive correlation was found between the number of PT1 expanded TCRs and patch test score, with significance reached at thresholds 8, 16 and 32 but not 4. Significantly more large CDR3 similarity clusters were formed by expanded TCRs than by pre-sensitization or healthy control sets, consistent with antigen-driven responses. Because all patients had alopecia, a presumed autoimmune disease, the immune response of the patients might differ from that of healthy individuals.

Libraries were made using RACE. Sequenced using a NextSeq 500. Library preparation attached unique molecular identifiers to individual cDNA molecules for quantitative, reproducible TCR counting. From each blood RNA sample, both TCR alpha and TCR beta chains were sequenced. As for the original processing: A median of around 100,000 TCRs per sample was observed, with a range of about 20,000 to 700,000. The Decombinator software suite was used to annotate V, J and CDR3 in the TCR reads. For PS versus PT1 abundance plots, all samples were subsampled to the same number of TCRs (28,000). TCRs were defined as expanded if absent before sensitization and observed at least eight times at the 2-week time point. The public reads were reprocessed in TCRdb via fastp at Q25 and MiXCR, keeping in-frame beta chains. Identical CDR3 protein sequences are pooled into one entry, listed with their most common genes and DNA. These V and J calls rely on TCRdb rather than the paper's analysis. Across this sample there are 65,000 to 85,000 distinct CDR3 sequences, with 10% to 15% seen only once. The ten largest clones take up roughly 4% of the sample.

Concerning this clonotype: There is no known antigen for this receptor. Per-base qualities were not stored, and no clone one base away is much larger.

According to the study, the label for this sample's time point signals: patch test 1, 2 weeks after DPC sensitization. Explained via the paper, the treatment or condition label denotes: therapeutic diphenylcyclopropenone sensitization with weekly scalp DPC. Blood at each patch-test visit was drawn before the patch test was applied. Eligible patients were aged 18 to 70, diagnosed with alopecia, deemed suitable for DPC therapy, and excluded if pregnant. Total RNA was extracted from unfractionated whole blood collected in Tempus Blood RNA tubes. Material: whole blood, obtained in connection with sensitization to the hapten diphenylcyclopropenone (DPC). This receptor chain uses TRBV29-1 and TRBJ2-3; 12 bases in the middle match TRBD1. The receptor was isolated from an older woman with alopecia areata. Some clones in this sample may be carry-over from other donors' samples. This receptor has the CDR3 CSHSGDRGRDTQYF. The DNA reads TGCAGCCACTCGGGGGACAGGGGGCGAGATACGCAGTATTTT.